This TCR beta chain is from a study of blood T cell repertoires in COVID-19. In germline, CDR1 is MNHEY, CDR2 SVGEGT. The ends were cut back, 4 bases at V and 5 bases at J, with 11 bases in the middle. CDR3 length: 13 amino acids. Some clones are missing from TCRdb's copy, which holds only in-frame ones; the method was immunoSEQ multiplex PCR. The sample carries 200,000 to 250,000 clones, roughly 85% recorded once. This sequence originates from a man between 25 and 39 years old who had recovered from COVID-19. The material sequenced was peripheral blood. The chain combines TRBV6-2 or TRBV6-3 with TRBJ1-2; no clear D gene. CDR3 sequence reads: CASSSEGTYGYTF. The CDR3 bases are TGTGCCAGCAGTTCAGAGGGAACTTATGGCTACACCTTC.